This record looks at one T cell receptor (beta chain) sequence and its context. The data belong to a study of blood T cell repertoires in COVID-19. Study overall: Whether acute or convalescent, the COVID-19 samples came from the United States, Italy and Spain.

In the study's own analysis: Reference gene primers were amplified, and this amplification served to estimate nucleated cell counts. Assay: immunoSEQ multiplex PCR; the TCRdb copy retains only in-frame clones and omits some. V and J calls and clone size are copied from that table; D and trimming were computed from the DNA. This table has 300,000 to 400,000 clones, roughly 87% appearing once. Seattle researchers signed up patients amid active infection and tracked them longitudinally. The sample consisted of peripheral blood. The clonotype comes from a man aged 25-45 years with COVID-19, enrolled during active disease.

CDR3: CASSLALLVYEQYF. The CDR3 nucleotides are TGTGCCAGCAGCTTGGCTCTCCTCGTCTACGAGCAGTACTTC. J is TRBJ2-7 and V is TRBV5-6; no clear D. The V end was cut by 0 bases, the J end by 3 bases, with 10 bases between. The germline gives CDR1 SGHDT, CDR2 YYEEEE. The CDR3 extends over 14 amino acids.